This TCR beta chain was recorded in a study of post-analysis software for immune sequencing data (dated by TCRdb to between 2014 and 2017). For context, the study as a whole: Relapsing-remitting, secondary progressive and progressive-relapsing multiple sclerosis were recorded as disease courses, and subtype annotation was lacking for some patients. A subset of samples was prepared in parallel using single-end sample barcoding, then pooled and co-amplified after Illumina adapter ligation. The multiple sclerosis patient repertoires were compared with about a dozen previously published healthy control repertoires from donors aged roughly 6 to 27 years.

Overall results and qualifications from the work: Direct clustering with F measure showed strong co-clustering of samples prepared in the same batch, prompting a batch-effect correction. Multiple sclerosis patients had significantly lower normalized Chao1 diversity than controls, a result that suggests substantial peripheral T-cell clonal expansion. The multiple sclerosis patient group was slightly younger than the control group.

Remarks on this clonotype: No cognate antigen has been identified for it. One base away there is no much larger clone; base qualities are not given.

The method was PCR. TCRdb records Illumina HiSeq 2500 as the sequencer. To reduce PCR and sequencing biases, unique molecular identifiers were built into the TCR beta cDNA libraries. Some 500,000 cDNA molecules were obtained for every 1 to 10 million input T cells, so each molecule roughly corresponded to one T cell. The patient libraries were prepared and sequenced using the same protocol as the earlier healthy control dataset. Samples belonging to the same batch were prepared together, multiplexed and sequenced on a shared HiSeq lane. On the authors' methods: MIGEC handled the raw barcoded reads, throwing out single-read molecular identifier groups before consensus assembly and CDR3 extraction. Clonotype tables were post-analysed with VDJtools, normalizing diversity by down-sampling all datasets to the smallest sample size. Repertoire overlap clustering matched CDR3 amino acid but not nucleotide sequences to correct batch-related cross-sample contamination. TCRdb passed the public sequencing reads through fastp at Q25 and MiXCR, retaining productive beta sequences. Here each entry gathers all rows of one CDR3 protein and keeps the most common genes and DNA. The V and J calls, along with clone size, are taken from TCRdb and not from the paper's own processing. Counted in this sample were roughly 650,000 distinct CDR3 sequences; around 64% of them appeared once. The top ten constitute around 11% of the sample.

To demonstrate the VDJtools post-analysis software, TCR beta repertoires were profiled from the peripheral blood of 13 young patients with multiple sclerosis. Multiple sclerosis patients were children and adolescents aged roughly 6 to 15 years. This clonotype was obtained from a girl aged 2 to 10 with multiple sclerosis. Sequencing used blood.

The CDR3 amino acid sequence is: CASSGYSGYEQYF. The DNA reads as follows: TGTGCCAGCAGCGGGTACTCAGGCTACGAGCAGTACTTC. The sequence links TRBV25-1 to TRBJ2-7; confidence is insufficient to name the D gene. The germline V gene provides CDR1 MGHDK and CDR2 SYGVNS. The CDR3 goes from the cysteine to the phenylalanine over 13 residues. CDR3 DNA only is kept here, 39 bases in frame from base 1. The V end loses 6 bases and the J end loses 3 bases, and a stretch of 12 bases separates them.